This TCR beta chain appears in the sequencing data of a study of T-cell reconstitution after alpha-beta-depleted transplantation in children. Researchers prepared the TCRbeta library using unique molecular identifiers, the study reports. MiXCR was run by TCRdb on the PCR reads, yielding one entry per CDR3 protein. This table has 350,000 to 400,000 distinct CDR3 sequences, 10% to 15% appearing once. The CDR3 totals 15 residues. Germline trimming cut 5 bases from V and 2 bases from J; bases unmatched to any gene: 5. The V and J genes are TRBV12-3 or TRBV12-4 and TRBJ2-1, with 8 nucleotides matching TRBD1. The starting material was PBMCs, obtained from the stem cell graft. This TCR was recovered from a human donor who donated a stem cell graft to a child with Fanconi anemia. The CDR3 is CASSRTGRTYNEQFF. The DNA for the CDR3 is TGTGCCAGCAGTAGGACAGGGCGCACCTACAATGAGCAGTTCTTC.